This entry describes one T cell receptor beta chain. MiXCR, applied by TCRdb to the 5' RACE reads, yields one record per CDR3 protein. Among hundreds of thousands of distinct CDR3 sequences listed, approximately 13% were seen once. The data are from a study of identical twins. Per the germline V gene, CDR1 is SNHLY and CDR2 is FYNNEI. The CDR3 loop spans 12 amino acids. V was cut by 9 bases and J by 4 bases, with 12 bases left in between. The same data also went into a second study, on yellow fever vaccine responses in identical twins.

The TCR was taken from a woman younger than 30 in good health. V and J are TRBV2 and TRBJ1-2; D unclear. Sample: PBMCs. The CDR3 sequence: CASRQSSYGYTF. Here the CDR3 DNA reads TGTGCCAGTCGACAAAGTTCCTATGGCTACACCTTC.